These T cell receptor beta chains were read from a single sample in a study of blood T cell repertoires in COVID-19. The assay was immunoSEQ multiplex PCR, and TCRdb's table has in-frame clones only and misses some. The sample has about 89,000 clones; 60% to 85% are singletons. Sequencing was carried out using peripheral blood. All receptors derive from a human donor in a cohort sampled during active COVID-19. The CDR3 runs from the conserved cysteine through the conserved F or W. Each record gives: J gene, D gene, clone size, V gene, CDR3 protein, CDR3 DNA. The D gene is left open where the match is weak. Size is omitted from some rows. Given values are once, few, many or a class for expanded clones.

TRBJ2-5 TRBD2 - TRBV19 CASSMASGTRHETQYF TGTGCCAGTAGTATGGCCTCCGGGACTAGACACGAGACCCAGTACTTC
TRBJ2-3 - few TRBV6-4 CASSVGLNTDTQYF TGTGCCAGCAGTGTGGGACTTAACACAGATACGCAGTATTTT
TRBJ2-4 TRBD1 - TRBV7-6 CASSRSRDRGAKNIQYF TGTGCCAGCAGCCGATCCCGGGACAGGGGGGCCAAAAACATTCAGTACTTC
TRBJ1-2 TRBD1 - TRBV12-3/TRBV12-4 CASSGDSAYGYTF TGTGCCAGCAGCGGGGACAGCGCCTATGGCTACACCTTC
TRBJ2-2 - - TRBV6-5 CASSQRGNTGELFF TGTGCCAGCTCCCAAAGGGGGAACACCGGGGAGCTGTTTTTT
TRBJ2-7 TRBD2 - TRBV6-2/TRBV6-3 CASSRLHLGLAASYEQYF TGTGCCAGCAGTCGCCTTCACCTCGGACTAGCGGCCTCCTACGAGCAGTACTTC
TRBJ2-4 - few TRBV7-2 CASRGPGSGKNIQYF TGTGCCAGCAGAGGACCAGGGTCGGGCAAAAACATTCAGTACTTC
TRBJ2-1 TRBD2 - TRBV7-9 CASSLVDGRSEQFF TGTGCCAGCAGCTTAGTAGACGGGAGGAGTGAGCAGTTCTTC
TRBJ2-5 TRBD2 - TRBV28 CASSSPIGRARETQYF TGTGCCAGCAGCTCCCCTATCGGGAGGGCCCGAGAGACCCAGTACTTC
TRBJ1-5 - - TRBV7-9 CASSLTGGAQPQHF TGTGCCAGCAGCTTAACCGGAGGGGCACAGCCCCAGCATTTT
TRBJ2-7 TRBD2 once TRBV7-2 CASSLGLKTYEQYF TGTGCCAGCAGCCTGGGACTAAAGACCTACGAGCAGTACTTC
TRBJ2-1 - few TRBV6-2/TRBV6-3 CASSTLGVNEQFF TGTGCCAGCAGTACACTGGGAGTGAACGAGCAGTTCTTC
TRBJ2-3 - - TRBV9 CASSPELAGTDTQYF TGTGCCAGCAGCCCAGAACTAGCCGGGACAGATACGCAGTATTTT
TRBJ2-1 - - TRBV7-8 CASSLGGRYNEQFF TGTGCCAGCAGCTTAGGAGGGAGGTACAATGAGCAGTTCTTC
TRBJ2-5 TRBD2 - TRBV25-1 CASSDPTTSAETQYF TGTGCCAGCAGTGACCCCACGACTAGCGCGGAGACCCAGTACTTC